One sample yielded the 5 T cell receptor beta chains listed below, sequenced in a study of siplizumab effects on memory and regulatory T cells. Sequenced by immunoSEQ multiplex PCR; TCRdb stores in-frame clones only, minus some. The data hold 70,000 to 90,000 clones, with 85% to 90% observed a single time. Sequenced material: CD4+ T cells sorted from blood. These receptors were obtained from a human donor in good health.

In DNA, the CDR3 is TGTGCCACCCAAGGGAGGGCTGAAAAACTGTTTTTT. Translation gives CATQGRAEKLFF. This chain uses TRBV6-1 with TRBJ1-4; D gene uncertain. This CDR3 has 12 residues. Trimming stripped 10 bases from V and 7 bases from J, with 13 bases between. The V gene's germline CDR1 is MNHNS and CDR2 SASEGT.

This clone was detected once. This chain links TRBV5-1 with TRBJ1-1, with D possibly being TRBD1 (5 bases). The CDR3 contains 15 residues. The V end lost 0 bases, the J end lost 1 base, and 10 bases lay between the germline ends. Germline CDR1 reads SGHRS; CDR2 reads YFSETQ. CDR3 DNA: TGCGCCAGCAGCTTGGAGGAGGGGACGAACACTGAAGCTTTCTTT. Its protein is CASSLEEGTNTEAFF.

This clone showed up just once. Written as DNA, the CDR3 is TGTGCCATAGACCAAACGAGTAACAATGAGCAGTTCTTC. It is translated as CAIDQTSNNEQFF. The chain is built from TRBV2 and TRBJ2-1; unclear D gene. Germline V gives CDR1 SNHLY, CDR2 FYNNEI. Trimming took off 10 bases at V and 5 bases at J, with 15 bases between the two ends. This CDR3 comprises 13 residues.

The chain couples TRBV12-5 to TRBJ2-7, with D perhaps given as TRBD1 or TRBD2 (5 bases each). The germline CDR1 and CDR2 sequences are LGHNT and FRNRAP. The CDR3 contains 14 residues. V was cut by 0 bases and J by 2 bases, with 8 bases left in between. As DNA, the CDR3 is TGTGCTAGTGGTTTGGTAGGGACCGCCTACGAGCAGTACTTC. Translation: CASGLVGTAYEQYF. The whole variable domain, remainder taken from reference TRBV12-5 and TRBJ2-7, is DARVTQTPRHKVTEMGQEVTMRCQPILGHNTVFWYRQTMMQGLELLAYFRNRAPLDDSGMPKDRFSAEMPDATLATLKIQPSEPRDSAVYFCASGLVGTAYEQYFGPGTRLTVT.

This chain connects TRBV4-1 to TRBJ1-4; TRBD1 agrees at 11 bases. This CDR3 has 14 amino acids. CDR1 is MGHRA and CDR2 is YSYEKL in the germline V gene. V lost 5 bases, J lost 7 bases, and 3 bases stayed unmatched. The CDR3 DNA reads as TGCGCCAGCAGCAGGGGGACAGGGGGTGAAAAACTGTTTTTT. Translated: CASSRGTGGEKLFF.